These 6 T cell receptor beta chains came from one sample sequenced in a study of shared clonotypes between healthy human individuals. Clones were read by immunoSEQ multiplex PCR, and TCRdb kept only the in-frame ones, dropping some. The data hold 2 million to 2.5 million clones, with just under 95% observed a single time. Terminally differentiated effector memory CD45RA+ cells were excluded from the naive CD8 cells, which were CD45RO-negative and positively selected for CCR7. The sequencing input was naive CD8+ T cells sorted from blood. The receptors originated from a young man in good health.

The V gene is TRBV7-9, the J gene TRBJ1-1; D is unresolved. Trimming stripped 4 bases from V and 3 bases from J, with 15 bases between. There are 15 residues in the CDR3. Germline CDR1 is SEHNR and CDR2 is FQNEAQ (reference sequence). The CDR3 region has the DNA TGTGCCAGCAGCTCATTTCAAACGGTGGACACTGAAGCTTTCTTT. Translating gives CASSSFQTVDTEAFF.

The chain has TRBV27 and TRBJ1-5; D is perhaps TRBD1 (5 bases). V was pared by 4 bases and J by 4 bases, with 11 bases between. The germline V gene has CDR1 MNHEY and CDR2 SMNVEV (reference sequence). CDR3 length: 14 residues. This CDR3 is CASSSLGANQPQHF. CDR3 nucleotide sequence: TGTGCCAGCAGTTCTCTCGGGGCAAATCAGCCCCAGCATTTT.

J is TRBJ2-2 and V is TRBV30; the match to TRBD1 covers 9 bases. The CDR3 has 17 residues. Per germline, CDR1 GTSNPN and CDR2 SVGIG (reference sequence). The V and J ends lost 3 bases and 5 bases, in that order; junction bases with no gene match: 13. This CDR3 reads CAWSYLLSGQGTGELFF. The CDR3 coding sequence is TGTGCCTGGAGCTACCTCTTGTCGGGACAGGGTACCGGGGAGCTGTTTTTT.

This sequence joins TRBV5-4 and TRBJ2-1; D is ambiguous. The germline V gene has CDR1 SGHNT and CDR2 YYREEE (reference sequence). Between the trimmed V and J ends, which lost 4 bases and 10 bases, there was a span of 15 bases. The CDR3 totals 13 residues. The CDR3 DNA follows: TGTGCCAGCAGCCTCTACGGCTCGGCGGAGCAGTTCTTC. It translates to CASSLYGSAEQFF.

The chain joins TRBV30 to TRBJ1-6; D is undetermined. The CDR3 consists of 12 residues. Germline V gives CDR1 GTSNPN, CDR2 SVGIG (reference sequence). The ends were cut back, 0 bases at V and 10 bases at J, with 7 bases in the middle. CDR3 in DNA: TGTGCCTGGAGTGTAGGCGAGTCACCCCTCCACTTT. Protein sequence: CAWSVGESPLHF.

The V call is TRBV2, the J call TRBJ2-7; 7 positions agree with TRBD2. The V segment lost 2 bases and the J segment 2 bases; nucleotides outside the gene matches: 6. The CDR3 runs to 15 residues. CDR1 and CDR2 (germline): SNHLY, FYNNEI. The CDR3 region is CASSETQRDPYEQYF. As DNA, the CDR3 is TGTGCCAGCAGTGAAACCCAGCGGGACCCCTACGAGCAGTACTTC.